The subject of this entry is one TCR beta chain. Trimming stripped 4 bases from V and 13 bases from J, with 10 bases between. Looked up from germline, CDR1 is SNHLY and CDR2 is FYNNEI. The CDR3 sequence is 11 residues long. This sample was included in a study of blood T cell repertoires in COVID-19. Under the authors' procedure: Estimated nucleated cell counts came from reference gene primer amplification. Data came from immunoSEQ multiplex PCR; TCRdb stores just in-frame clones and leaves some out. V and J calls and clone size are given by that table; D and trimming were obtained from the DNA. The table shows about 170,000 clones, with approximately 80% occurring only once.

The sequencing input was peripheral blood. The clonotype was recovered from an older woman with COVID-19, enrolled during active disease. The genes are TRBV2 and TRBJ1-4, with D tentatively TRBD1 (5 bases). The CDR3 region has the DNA TGTGCCAGCAGTGCTCGGGGGGGACTGTTTTTT. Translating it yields CASSARGGLFF.